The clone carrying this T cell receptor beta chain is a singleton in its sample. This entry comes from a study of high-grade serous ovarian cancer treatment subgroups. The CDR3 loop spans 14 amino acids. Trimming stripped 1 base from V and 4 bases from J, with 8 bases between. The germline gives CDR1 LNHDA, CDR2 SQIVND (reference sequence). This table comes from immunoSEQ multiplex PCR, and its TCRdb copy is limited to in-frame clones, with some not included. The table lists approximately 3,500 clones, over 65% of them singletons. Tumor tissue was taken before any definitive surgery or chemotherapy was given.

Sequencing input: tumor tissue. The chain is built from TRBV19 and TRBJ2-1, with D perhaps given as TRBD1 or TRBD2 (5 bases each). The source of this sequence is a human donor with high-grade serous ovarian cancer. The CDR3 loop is CASSIVGEYNEQFF. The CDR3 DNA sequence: TGTGCCAGTAGTATAGTGGGGGAGTACAATGAGCAGTTCTTC.